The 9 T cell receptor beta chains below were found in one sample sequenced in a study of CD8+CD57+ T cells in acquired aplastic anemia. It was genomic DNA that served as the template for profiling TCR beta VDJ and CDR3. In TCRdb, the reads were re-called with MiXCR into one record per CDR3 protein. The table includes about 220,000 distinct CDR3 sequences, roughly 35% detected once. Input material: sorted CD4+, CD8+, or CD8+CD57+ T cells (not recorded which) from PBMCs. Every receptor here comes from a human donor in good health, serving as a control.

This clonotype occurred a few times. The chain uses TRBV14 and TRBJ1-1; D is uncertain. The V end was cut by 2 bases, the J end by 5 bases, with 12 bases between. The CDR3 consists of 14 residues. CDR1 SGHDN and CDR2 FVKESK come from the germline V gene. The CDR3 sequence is CASSQQAGVTEAFF. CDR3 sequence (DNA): TGTGCCAGCAGCCAACAGGCGGGTGTAACTGAAGCTTTCTTT.

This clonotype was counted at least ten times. The CDR3 DNA reads TGCAGTGCTAGACAGATTGTAAACTATGGCTACACCTTC. Translation: CSARQIVNYGYTF. This rearrangement joins TRBV20-1 to TRBJ1-2, with D uncertain. In germline, CDR1 is DFQATT, CDR2 SNEGSKA (reference sequence). V lost 2 bases and J 2 bases, leaving 9 bases between the germline ends. This CDR3 is 13 amino acids long.

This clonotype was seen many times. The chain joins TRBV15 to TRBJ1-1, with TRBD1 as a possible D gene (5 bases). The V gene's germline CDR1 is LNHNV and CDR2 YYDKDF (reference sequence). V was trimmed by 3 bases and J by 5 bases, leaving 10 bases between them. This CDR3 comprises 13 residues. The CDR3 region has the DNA TGTGCCACCAGCAGCAGGGTTTGGACTGAAGCTTTCTTT. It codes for CATSSRVWTEAFF.

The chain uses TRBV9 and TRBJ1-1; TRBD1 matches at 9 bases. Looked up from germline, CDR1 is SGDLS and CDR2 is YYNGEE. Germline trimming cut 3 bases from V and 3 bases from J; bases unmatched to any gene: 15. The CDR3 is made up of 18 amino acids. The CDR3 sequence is CASSADWGGGDRDTEAFF. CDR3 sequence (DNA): TGTGCCAGCAGCGCCGATTGGGGGGGAGGGGACAGGGACACTGAAGCTTTCTTT.

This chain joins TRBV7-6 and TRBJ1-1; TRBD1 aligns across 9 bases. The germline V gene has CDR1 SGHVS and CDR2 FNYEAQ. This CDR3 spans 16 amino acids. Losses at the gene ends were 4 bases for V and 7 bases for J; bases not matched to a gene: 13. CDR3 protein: CASSYDPYRGPSEAFF. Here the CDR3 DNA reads TGTGCCAGCAGCTACGACCCGTACAGGGGGCCCAGTGAAGCTTTCTTT.

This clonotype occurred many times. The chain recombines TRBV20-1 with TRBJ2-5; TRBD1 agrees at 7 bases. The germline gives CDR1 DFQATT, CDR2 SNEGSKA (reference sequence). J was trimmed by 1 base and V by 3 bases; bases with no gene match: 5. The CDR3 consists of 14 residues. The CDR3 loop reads CSARMGQSQETQYF. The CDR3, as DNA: TGCAGTGCTAGGATGGGACAGTCCCAAGAGACCCAGTACTTC.

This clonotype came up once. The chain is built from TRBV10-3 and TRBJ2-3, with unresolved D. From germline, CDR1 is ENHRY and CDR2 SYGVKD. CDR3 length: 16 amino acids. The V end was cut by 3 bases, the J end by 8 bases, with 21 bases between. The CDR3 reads CAISDSNSARRGTQYF. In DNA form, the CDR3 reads TGTGCCATCAGTGATTCGAATTCTGCGCGGCGAGGTACGCAGTATTTT.

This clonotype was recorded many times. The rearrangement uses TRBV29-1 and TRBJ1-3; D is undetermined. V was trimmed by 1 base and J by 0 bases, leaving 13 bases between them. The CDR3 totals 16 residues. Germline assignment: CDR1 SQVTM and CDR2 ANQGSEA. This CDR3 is CSVEVQDYSSGNTIYF. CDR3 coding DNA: TGCAGCGTTGAAGTACAAGACTACAGCTCTGGAAACACCATATATTTT.

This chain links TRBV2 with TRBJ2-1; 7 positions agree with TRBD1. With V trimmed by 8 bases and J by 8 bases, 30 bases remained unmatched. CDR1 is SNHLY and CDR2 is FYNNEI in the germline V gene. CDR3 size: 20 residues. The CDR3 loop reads CASEGTVFTNPPGLTHEQFF. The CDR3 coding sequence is TGTGCCAGCGAAGGGACAGTTTTTACAAACCCCCCAGGCCTCACACATGAGCAGTTCTTC.